The present T cell receptor beta chain was sequenced within a study of cytomegalovirus exposure and HLA in healthy donors. Regarding the study as a whole: Previously analyzed data showed that most TCR beta V segments were productive at a frequency of about 87% or about 30%. For most subjects, TCR beta sequences were reported to predict HLA-A and HLA-B alleles with accuracy. Several of the most significant clusters appeared, in a later analysis, to be linked to common viral pathogens.

The V gene's germline CDR1 is SGHAT and CDR2 FQNNGV. The V gene lost 0 bases and the J gene lost 6 bases, with 18 bases spanning the gap. The CDR3 has 16 amino acids. As regards this clone: Its antigen is undetermined.

The PCR contained 60 Vbeta and 13 Jbeta primers. Method: immunoSEQ multiplex PCR; TCRdb's copy keeps in-frame clones and lacks some. The sample holds about 100,000 clones; over 65% are singletons and the top ten take 0.76%. Sequencing input: PBMCs. The source is a woman aged 55-70 years in good health and CMV-seronegative. J is TRBJ2-7 and V is TRBV11-2, with D possibly TRBD1 on 6 matching bases. CDR3 in amino acids: CASSLDPRGVGLEQYF. The CDR3 DNA reads TGTGCCAGCAGCTTAGACCCCAGGGGCGTGGGTCTCGAGCAGTACTTC.